The TCR beta chain under discussion was sequenced for a study of blood T cell repertoires in COVID-19. Whole-study context: T cells, B-cell-depleted T cells, or PBMCs provided the cDNA or gDNA that served as material.

The CDR3 has 13 amino acids. V gave up 3 bases and J gave up 4 bases, with 10 bases separating them. Germline-derived CDR1 and CDR2 are SGHDT and YYEEEE. Some clones are missing from TCRdb's copy, which holds only in-frame ones; the method was immunoSEQ multiplex PCR. The repertoire includes around 320,000 clones, 65% to 90% of them detected once, and 7.2% sits in the top ten. The chain carries TRBV5-6 and TRBJ1-2, with D possibly matching TRBD1 (6 bases). Sequenced sample: peripheral blood. The clonotype was recovered from a human donor in a cohort sampled during active COVID-19. DNA of the CDR3: TGTGCCAGCAGCTCCTCAGGGGTCTATGGCTACACCTTC. Its protein product is CASSSSGVYGYTF.